Detailed here is one TCR beta chain. This record belongs to a study of cytomegalovirus exposure and HLA in healthy donors. The ends were cut back, 7 bases at V and 6 bases at J, with 19 bases in the middle. The CDR3 is made up of 14 amino acids. Germline assignment: CDR1 SNHLY and CDR2 FYNNEI. Measured with immunoSEQ multiplex PCR; TCRdb has only the in-frame clones, and not every one. The data contain roughly 50,000 clones, roughly 93% of them seen just once; the ten biggest clones take up more than 1.5%. Material for sequencing was PBMCs. This receptor was obtained from a woman aged 18-29 years in good health and CMV-seropositive. This sequence joins TRBV2 and TRBJ2-7, with a weak D call TRBD1 (6 bases). In nucleotides, the CDR3 is TGTGCCAGCAATCCGGGACAAAAGGGGGTCGAGCAGTACTTC. The encoded protein is CASNPGQKGVEQYF. Together with reference TRBV2 and TRBJ2-7, the CDR3 gives the full variable domain: EPEVTQTPSHQVTQMGQEVILRCVPISNHLYFYWYRQILGQKVEFLVSFYNNEISEKSEIFDDQFSVERPDGSNFTLKIRSTKLEDSAMYFCASNPGQKGVEQYFGPGTRLTVT.